The rows below give T cell receptor beta chains drawn from one sample of a study of shared clonotypes between healthy human individuals. Sequencing used immunoSEQ multiplex PCR; TCRdb keeps in-frame clones, though not all of them. The sample has roughly 2.1 million clones, roughly 91% seen once; the top ten hold roughly 1.8%. Sequencing used naive CD8+ T cells from PBMCs. All receptors derive from a man aged 18-30 years in good health. Some clones in this sample may be carry-over from other donors' samples. Both conserved end residues are part of each CDR3. The D gene is left open where the match is weak. Clone size is not always given. Where it is, it says once, few, many or a class for expanded clones.

15 | TRBJ2-3 | - | TRBV9 | - | TGTGCCAGCAGCCCCCGAGGGGGAATCGGAGATACGCAGTATTTT | CASSPRGGIGDTQYF
16 | TRBJ2-7 | - | TRBV4-1 | TRBD2 | TGCGCCAGCAGCCAAGACCCCGGGACTAGCGGGATCGAGCAGTACTTC | CASSQDPGTSGIEQYF
14 | TRBJ2-3 | - | TRBV7-9 | - | TGTGCCAGCCCGGGACGGGTTTTCACAGATACGCAGTATTTT | CASPGRVFTDTQYF
15 | TRBJ2-1 | - | TRBV5-1 | - | TGCGCCAGCAGCTTGGAGGGAGCTGGTAGCAATGAGCAGTTCTTC | CASSLEGAGSNEQFF
15 | TRBJ2-7 | - | TRBV6-5 | - | TGTGCCAGCAGTTACTCTTCGCCAGGTGCCTACGAGCAGTACTTC | CASSYSSPGAYEQYF
16 | TRBJ1-2 | once | TRBV5-6 | - | TGTGCCAGCAGCCCCCGGACAAGGAGTAATAACTATGGCTACACCTTC | CASSPRTRSNNYGYTF
12 | TRBJ2-7 | - | TRBV27 | - | TGTGCCAGCAGTCCCAGAAAATACGAGCAGTACTTC | CASSPRKYEQYF
11 | TRBJ1-2 | - | TRBV19 | - | TGTGCCAGTAGTATTTCCTTGACCCTCACCTTC | CASSISLTLTF
14 | TRBJ2-7 | - | TRBV5-8 | TRBD1 | TGTGCCAGCAGCTTAACAGGGGGCACCTACGAGCAGTACTTC | CASSLTGGTYEQYF
17 | TRBJ2-1 | - | TRBV18 | - | TGTGCCAGCTCACCACCCCCGGGCGCGAGCTCCTACAATGAGCAGTTCTTC | CASSPPPGASSYNEQFF
17 | TRBJ2-1 | once | TRBV4-3 | TRBD2 | TGCGCCAGCAGCCAAGATACCCCTAGCGGTTACTACAATGAGCAGTTCTTC | CASSQDTPSGYYNEQFF
15 | TRBJ2-7 | - | TRBV2 | TRBD1 | TGTGCCAGCAGTCCAGGGACAGGGTACCCGTACGAGCAGTACTTC | CASSPGTGYPYEQYF
12 | TRBJ2-1 | once | TRBV19 | - | TGTGCCAGTAGTGAGACCGGGAATGAGCAGTTCTTC | CASSETGNEQFF
14 | TRBJ2-7 | - | TRBV15 | - | TGTGCCACCAGCAGAGAAGGGGTCCCCTACGAGCAGTACTTC | CATSREGVPYEQYF
16 | TRBJ2-7 | - | TRBV7-9 | TRBD1 | TGTGCCAGCAGCCCAAAAGGACAGGGCTTGCCCTACGAGCAGTACTTC | CASSPKGQGLPYEQYF
19 | TRBJ1-1 | - | TRBV6-1 | - | TGTGCCAGCAGTGAAGCGGGGGGCCAATACAGGGTCCTGAACACTGAAGCTTTCTTT | CASSEAGGQYRVLNTEAFF